This entry is about one T cell receptor beta chain. The record originates from a study of control samples from healthy donors and cancer patients. Germline CDR1 reads MNHEY; CDR2 reads SVGAGI. V lost 5 bases, J lost 8 bases, and 8 bases stayed unmatched. This CDR3 comprises 13 residues. The data were produced by immunoSEQ multiplex PCR, yet TCRdb's version contains in-frame clones alone and is incomplete. Among about 160,000 clones listed, approximately 96% were seen once. The sequenced material came from blood. The chain combines TRBV6-5 with TRBJ1-2; TRBD1 matches at 7 bases. This TCR came from a woman in her thirties or forties in good health. The DNA of the CDR3 is TGTGCCAGCAGTACCCGACAGGGAAGGGGCTACACCTTC. Translation gives CASSTRQGRGYTF.